The 11 T cell receptor beta chains given below trace back to one sample, sequenced in a study of somatic mutations in cytotoxic T cells in rheumatoid arthritis (TCRdb year 2017). Library method: the immunoSEQ multiplex PCR assay. TCRdb obtained this table from immuneACCESS and retained in-frame rearrangements with V and J assigned. These tables miss some clones; where compared with another copy, unresolved V genes account for less than half of the shortfall, and the remainder is unexplained. For this sample there are around 15,000 clones; about 80% appear just once. The ten largest make up less than 35% of the sample. Sequenced material: CD8+ T cells sorted from blood. The receptors derive from an adult with rheumatoid arthritis.

This clone was seen only once. The chain joins TRBV27 to TRBJ2-1; D remains ambiguous. The V gene lost 2 bases and the J gene lost 0 bases, with 11 bases spanning the gap. Germline-derived CDR1 and CDR2 are MNHEY and SMNVEV (reference sequence). This CDR3 has 16 amino acids. The CDR3 DNA follows: TGTGCCAGCAGTTTAACCCAGTCAAGCTCCTACAATGAGCAGTTCTTC. Its translation: CASSLTQSSSYNEQFF.

V gene TRBV7-9 combines with J gene TRBJ2-1, with a weak D call TRBD1 (6 bases). CDR3 length: 15 residues. CDR1 and CDR2 from the germline V gene are SEHNR and FQNEAQ (reference sequence). Deletions cut 3 bases from V and 9 bases from J, with 18 bases between. This CDR3 reads CASSLEQGLLVEQFF. The CDR3, as DNA: TGTGCCAGCAGCTTGGAACAGGGATTGTTAGTTGAGCAGTTCTTC.

The rearrangement uses TRBV6-6 and TRBJ1-1; no reliable D call. The CDR3 contains 10 residues. V gave up 7 bases and J gave up 12 bases, with 12 bases separating them. Per the germline V gene, CDR1 is MNHNY and CDR2 is SVGAGI (reference sequence). The CDR3 loop reads CASKSSQTFF. The CDR3 DNA sequence: TGTGCCAGCAAATCATCCCAGACTTTCTTT.

The chain joins TRBV5-4 to TRBJ2-7; 9 bases are shared with TRBD2. The V segment lost 7 bases and the J segment 6 bases; nucleotides outside the gene matches: 11. This CDR3 spans 14 amino acids. Per germline, CDR1 SGHNT and CDR2 YYREEE (reference sequence). CDR3 loop: CASHPAREGREQYF. In DNA form, the CDR3 reads TGTGCCAGCCACCCCGCGCGGGAGGGCCGCGAGCAGTACTTC.

This clone was observed a single time. This sequence joins TRBV19 and TRBJ2-1, with TRBD2 matching 14 bases. Germline V gene data show CDR1 as LNHDA and CDR2 as SQIVND (reference sequence). The trim removed 9 bases at V and 6 bases at J, leaving 7 bases unmatched. The CDR3 loop spans 15 amino acids. The CDR3 region is CASNWGTSGSNEQFF. For the CDR3, the DNA is TGTGCCAGCAACTGGGGGACTAGCGGGAGCAATGAGCAGTTCTTC.

A note on this clone: Compared with germline, one end of the junction differs, possibly owing to a read error. The chain carries TRBV6-4 and TRBJ1-3, with D uncertain. From germline, CDR1 is MRHNA and CDR2 SNTAGT. The length of the CDR3 is 16 residues. The CDR3 DNA reads TGTGCCATTCACGGGGTTCCTAAACTCTCTAGAAACACCATATATTTT. It specifies CAIHGVPKLSRNTIYF.

Worth noting for this clone: This same CDR3 is encoded by further DNA sequences in the sample. The CDR3 DNA is TGTGCCAGCAGCGACCGACAGGGGAGGCCCCAGCATTTT. Protein sequence: CASSDRQGRPQHF. The V call is TRBV5-6, the J call TRBJ1-5; 8 positions match TRBD1. The CDR3 is made up of 13 amino acids. The V gene end was trimmed by 4 bases and the J gene end by 9 bases; junction bases not matched to a gene: 6. The germline V gene encodes CDR1 SGHDT and CDR2 YYEEEE.

This clone was seen just once. In DNA form, the CDR3 reads TGTGCCAGCAGTCCAGGGGGCCCCAATCAGCCCCAGCATTTT. As protein: CASSPGGPNQPQHF. The J gene is TRBJ1-5, the V gene TRBV27; TRBD1 matches at 8 bases. The germline CDR1 and CDR2 sequences are MNHEY and SMNVEV (reference sequence). This CDR3 comprises 14 residues. With 5 bases clipped from V and 3 bases from J, the junction kept 3 bases outside the gene matches.

The rearrangement links TRBV4-1 to TRBJ1-2; TRBD1 matches 9 bases. The V and J ends lost 0 bases and 5 bases, in that order; junction bases with no gene match: 7. Germline V gives CDR1 MGHRA, CDR2 YSYEKL. There are 16 residues in the CDR3. CDR3 in amino acids: CASSQDGVGTGYGYTF. CDR3 sequence (DNA): TGCGCCAGCAGCCAAGATGGGGTTGGGACAGGGTATGGCTACACCTTC.

The V call is TRBV5-6, the J call TRBJ2-1, with D maybe TRBD2 (6 bases). The CDR3 covers 14 residues. Germline lookup yields CDR1 SGHDT and CDR2 YYEEEE. Trimming took off 2 bases at V and 9 bases at J, with 15 bases between the two ends. CDR3 DNA: TGTGCCAGCAGCTTAGGTAGCGGCTCGGGTGAGCAGTTCTTC. Protein sequence: CASSLGSGSGEQFF.

The chain is built from TRBV19 and TRBJ2-7; TRBD2 agrees at 7 bases. The V and J ends lost 3 bases and 1 base, in that order; junction bases with no gene match: 6. Germline CDR1 and CDR2: LNHDA and SQIVND (reference sequence). CDR3 length equals 15 residues. The CDR3 sequence: CASSMGSGASYEQYF. The CDR3 bases are TGTGCCAGTAGTATGGGAAGCGGGGCTTCCTACGAGCAGTACTTC.